This TCR beta chain was found in a study of blood T cell repertoires in COVID-19. Study summary: In each case, the material was cDNA or gDNA derived from T cells, B-cell-depleted T cells, or PBMCs.

Sequenced by immunoSEQ multiplex PCR; TCRdb stores in-frame clones only, minus some. The table shows roughly 200,000 clones, with nearly 90% occurring only once. The CDR3 is 15 amino acids. V lost 3 bases and J 3 bases, leaving 9 bases between the germline ends. Germline assignment: CDR1 SGHVS and CDR2 FQNEAQ. The sample was peripheral blood. The source of this sequence is a man aged 50 or older with acute or convalescent COVID-19. V usage is TRBV7-8 and J usage is TRBJ2-6; D might be TRBD2 (6 bases). The CDR3 DNA follows: TGTGCCAGCAGCTTGGAGGGTGGTGGGGCCAACGTCCTGACTTTC. Amino acids: CASSLEGGGANVLTF.